This T cell receptor beta chain was sequenced for a study of T cells after posttransplantation cyclophosphamide. Findings of the study overall: TRB clonality was highly associated with recipient CMV seropositivity and reactivation.

The related graft donor's blood sample was taken on the day of bone marrow donation. The repertoire was sequenced with immunoSEQ multiplex PCR; TCRdb's copy has only in-frame clones and lacks some. Among approximately 22,000 clones listed, approximately 71% were seen once. As for this clone: The target antigen is unknown.

Germline assignment: CDR1 SGHRS and CDR2 YFSETQ. J was trimmed by 2 bases and V by 4 bases; bases with no gene match: 8. The CDR3 runs 15 residues. Material: memory CD4+ T cells sorted from PBMCs. The rearrangement uses TRBV5-1 and TRBJ2-7; TRBD2 matches at 8 bases. The TCR comes from a woman aged 55-70 years in good health, CMV-negative, and a related stem cell transplant donor. CDR3 sequence: CASSPIAGSAYEQYF. The CDR3, as DNA: TGCGCCAGCAGCCCGATAGCGGGATCAGCCTACGAGCAGTACTTC.